A selection of T cell receptor beta chains follows, all from one sample in a study of T-cell reconstitution after alpha-beta-depleted transplantation in children. Each CDR3 protein is one row after TCRdb ran MiXCR on the PCR reads. The sample contains over 200,000 distinct CDR3 sequences, approximately 10% of which appear only once. The source was PBMCs, collected before TCRalphabeta/CD19-depleted stem cell transplant. All receptors come from a child less than two years old with acute myeloid leukemia, due to receive a stem cell transplant. CDR3s include the opening cysteine and the closing phenylalanine or tryptophan. A D gene is named only where the DNA matches it firmly. Size is stated for part of the rows, as once, few or many counts, or as a class when the clone is expanded.

CDR3 protein	CDR3 DNA	V gene	D gene	J gene	clone size
CSASQTGSYGYTF	TGCAGTGCTAGTCAAACAGGGAGCTATGGCTACACCTTC	TRBV20-1	-	TRBJ1-2	many
CASSKNGLPTNEKLFF	TGTGCCAGTAGTAAAAACGGTCTCCCAACTAATGAAAAACTGTTTTTT	TRBV19	-	TRBJ1-4	few
CASSLRGQDYEQYF	TGTGCCAGCAGCTTACGTGGGCAGGACTACGAGCAGTACTTC	TRBV11-3	-	TRBJ2-7	-
CASSQDYLLRYEQYF	TGCGCCAGCAGCCAAGATTACCTACTAAGATACGAGCAGTACTTC	TRBV4-3	-	TRBJ2-7	many
CASSQWGSLHFGQFF	TGTGCCAGCAGCCAATGGGGGAGTTTACATTTTGGGCAGTTCTTC	TRBV14	-	TRBJ2-1	many
CASSVTDLNTEAFF	TGTGCCAGCAGCGTGACAGATCTGAACACTGAAGCTTTCTTT	TRBV5-6	-	TRBJ1-1	many
CSVDKSAPNTEAFF	TGCAGCGTTGATAAAAGCGCACCGAACACTGAAGCTTTCTTT	TRBV29-1	-	TRBJ1-1	many
CASSSGTYTGELFF	TGTGCCAGCAGCTCCGGGACTTACACCGGGGAGCTGTTTTTT	TRBV7-3	-	TRBJ2-2	few
CASSFSYTGELFF	TGTGCCAGCAGTTTTAGCTACACCGGGGAGCTGTTTTTT	TRBV12-3/TRBV12-4	-	TRBJ2-2	many
CASSYVRMRELFF	TGTGCCAGCAGTTACGTCAGAATGAGGGAGCTGTTTTTT	TRBV6-5	-	TRBJ2-2	many
CASSLLFEGLQETQYF	TGTGCCAGCAGCTTGTTGTTCGAGGGGCTTCAAGAGACCCAGTACTTC	TRBV7-9	-	TRBJ2-5	many
CASSPWTGGFTEAFF	TGTGCCAGTAGTCCTTGGACAGGAGGGTTCACTGAAGCTTTCTTT	TRBV19	TRBD1	TRBJ1-1	many
CASSLGDTEAFF	TGTGCCAGCAGCTTAGGGGACACTGAAGCTTTCTTT	TRBV5-1	-	TRBJ1-1	many
CASRLNRAHEQYF	TGTGCCAGCAGACTGAACAGGGCACACGAGCAGTACTTC	TRBV28	-	TRBJ2-7	many
CSVAGHFYTQYF	TGCAGCGTTGCTGGCCACTTTTATACGCAGTATTTT	TRBV29-1	-	TRBJ2-3	many
CASSLYGVSTEAFF	TGTGCCAGCAGCCTCTACGGGGTTAGCACTGAAGCTTTCTTT	TRBV7-2	-	TRBJ1-1	many
CASSLNLSGNTIYF	TGTGCCAGCAGTCTTAACCTCTCTGGAAACACCATATATTTT	TRBV12-3/TRBV12-4	-	TRBJ1-3	many
CASSFSGPSSYNEQFF	TGCGCCAGCAGCTTTAGCGGGCCGAGCTCCTACAATGAGCAGTTCTTC	TRBV5-1	TRBD2	TRBJ2-1	many
CASSLGSWGTGFYGYTF	TGCGCCAGCAGCTTGGGGAGTTGGGGAACGGGATTCTATGGCTACACCTTC	TRBV5-1	-	TRBJ1-2	many
CASSFSAVPSGNTIYF	TGTGCCAGCAGCTTCTCGGCGGTCCCCTCTGGAAACACCATATATTTT	TRBV7-9	-	TRBJ1-3	-
CAISESAETNYGYTF	TGTGCCATCAGTGAGTCGGCAGAGACTAACTATGGCTACACCTTC	TRBV10-3	-	TRBJ1-2	many
CASSEPSVYEKLFF	TGTGCCAGCAGTGAACCCAGCGTTTATGAAAAACTGTTTTTT	TRBV6-1	-	TRBJ1-4	many
CASSSANRNEQFF	TGTGCCAGCAGTTCGGCAAATAGAAATGAGCAGTTCTTC	TRBV6-5	-	TRBJ2-1	many
CANKGSNSNQPQHF	TGTGCCAACAAGGGATCTAATAGCAATCAGCCCCAGCATTTT	TRBV28	-	TRBJ1-5	-
CASSLMGQRWETQYF	TGTGCCAGCAGCTTAATGGGACAGCGATGGGAGACCCAGTACTTC	TRBV7-3	TRBD1	TRBJ2-5	many
CACSRTGNEQFF	TGTGCCTGTAGTAGGACAGGCAATGAGCAGTTCTTC	TRBV19	TRBD1	TRBJ2-1	-
CASSDTGGSYEQYF	TGTGCCAGCAGTGACACAGGGGGCTCCTACGAGCAGTACTTC	TRBV25-1	TRBD1	TRBJ2-7	many
CASSPAGSSYEQYF	TGTGCCAGCAGCCCCGCGGGATCCTCCTACGAGCAGTACTTC	TRBV7-8	-	TRBJ2-7	many
CSARLATLSYNEQFF	TGCAGTGCTAGACTAGCGACCCTCTCCTACAATGAGCAGTTCTTC	TRBV20-1	-	TRBJ2-1	many
CASSYIPIMNTEAFF	TGTGCCAGCAGTTACATCCCGATTATGAACACTGAAGCTTTCTTT	TRBV28	-	TRBJ1-1	many
CSVAARSSYNEQFF	TGCAGCGTTGCGGCCCGCAGCTCCTACAATGAGCAGTTCTTC	TRBV29-1	-	TRBJ2-1	many
CASTPGQGSYNEQFF	TGTGCCAGCACCCCGGGACAGGGCTCCTACAATGAGCAGTTCTTC	TRBV7-8	TRBD1	TRBJ2-1	many